This T cell receptor (beta chain) is drawn from a study of early T cells in non-severe SARS-CoV-2 infection. Trimming shortened V by 5 bases and J by 1 base, and 9 bases separated the two germline ends. The CDR3 totals 13 residues. CDR1 DFQATT and CDR2 SNEGSKA come from the germline V gene (reference sequence). There are many counts of this clonotype. Individual cDNA molecules were tagged with unique molecular identifiers, the study reported. TCRdb re-derived calls from the 5' RACE reads in MiXCR, one entry per CDR3 protein. The sample lists fewer than 100,000 distinct CDR3 sequences, roughly 9.4% occurring once.

The genes are TRBV20-1 and TRBJ2-1; no reliable D call. The specimen sequenced was whole blood. This receptor was taken from an adult who was a healthcare worker with PCR-confirmed SARS-CoV-2 infection or an uninfected control (not recorded which). As DNA, the CDR3 is TGCAGTGCTCAAGCCCGGTCCTACAATGAGCAGTTCTTC. This encodes CSAQARSYNEQFF.